These 6 T cell receptor beta chains share one sample of origin, sequenced in a study of T cells in Graves' hyperthyroidism and ophthalmopathy. Amplification of TCR beta CDR3 regions used RNA as the template. HTBI primers were employed in a first-round RT-PCR of the TCR CDR3. TCRdb fed the multiplex PCR reads into MiXCR, producing one record per CDR3 protein. The sample has 480,000 or so distinct CDR3 sequences, about 15% seen once; the top ten hold around a sixth. The material sequenced was blood. These receptors originate from a woman aged 18 to 35 with Graves' hyperthyroidism.

This clonotype was detected ten times or more. The DNA of the CDR3 is TGCGCCAGCAGCCCTGACAGTTACACTGAAGCTTTCTTT. Translation: CASSPDSYTEAFF. The chain uses TRBV4-1 and TRBJ1-1; perhaps TRBD1 as D (5 bases). With 4 bases removed from V and 3 bases from J, the gap between germline ends came to 9 bases. The CDR3 runs 13 residues. Germline CDR1 and CDR2: MGHRA and YSYEKL.

This clonotype has more than one count but fewer than ten. The CDR3: CAWSGEADTQYF. CDR3 in DNA: TGTGCCTGGAGTGGTGAAGCAGATACGCAGTATTTT. V is TRBV30 and J is TRBJ2-3; D is ambiguous. CDR1 is GTSNPN and CDR2 is SVGIG in the germline V gene (reference sequence). The ends were cut back, 1 base at V and 4 bases at J, with 6 bases in the middle. This CDR3 comprises 12 residues.

The chain is built from TRBV20-1 and TRBJ2-1; D is undetermined. There are 16 residues in the CDR3. CDR1 and CDR2 from the germline V gene are DFQATT and SNEGSKA (reference sequence). V was trimmed by 1 base and J by 4 bases, leaving 17 bases between them. CDR3 nucleotides: TGCAGTGCTAGAGCCGTAGGCTGGAGTTCGTACAATGAGCAGTTCTTC. Translated: CSARAVGWSSYNEQFF.

This clonotype was observed a few times. The gene calls are TRBV6-1 and TRBJ1-1; a weak D match, TRBD1 (5 bases). The V end was cut by 4 bases, the J end by 4 bases, with 13 bases between. The CDR3 spans 14 residues. Per germline, CDR1 MNHNS and CDR2 SASEGT. CDR3 sequence (DNA): TGTGCCAGCAGTGTTCAGGGTGGTATCACTGAAGCTTTCTTT. Translating it yields CASSVQGGITEAFF.

This clonotype was found many times. The V call is TRBV18, the J call TRBJ2-3, with no clear D. From germline, CDR1 is KGHSH and CDR2 LQKENI. The CDR3 covers 12 residues. Trimming took off 0 bases at V and 6 bases at J, with 4 bases between the two ends. In DNA, the CDR3 is TGTGCCAGCTCACCACCGGGGGATACGCAGTATTTT. Translated: CASSPPGDTQYF.

In its sample, this clonotype was seen a few times. The gene calls are TRBV10-3 and TRBJ2-1; TRBD2 agrees at 11 bases. V was pared by 10 bases and J by 8 bases, with 7 bases of the junction left unmatched. From germline, CDR1 is ENHRY and CDR2 SYGVKD. The CDR3 is 13 residues long. CDR3 protein: CASLGLADDEQFF. CDR3 DNA: TGTGCCAGCCTGGGACTAGCGGACGATGAGCAGTTCTTC.